The 6 T cell receptor beta chains given below trace back to one sample, sequenced in a study of control samples from healthy donors and cancer patients. Assay: immunoSEQ multiplex PCR; the TCRdb copy retains only in-frame clones and omits some. The data show about 100,000 clones, just over 85% seen once. Sequencing input: blood. All receptors derive from a man aged 25 to 40 in good health.

The chain is built from TRBV10-3 and TRBJ1-2; D is unclear. This CDR3 has 14 residues. V lost 7 bases and J 1 base, leaving 13 bases between the germline ends. From germline, CDR1 is ENHRY and CDR2 SYGVKD. The CDR3 sequence is CAITRLASNYGYTF. DNA of the CDR3: TGTGCCATCACTAGGTTGGCCAGTAACTATGGCTACACCTTC.

The rearrangement links TRBV29-1 to TRBJ1-5; D perhaps matches TRBD1 (5 bases). Germline V gives CDR1 SQVTM, CDR2 ANQGSEA. The CDR3 is 14 amino acids. V shed 4 bases and J shed 6 bases, with 16 bases lying between them. CDR3 protein: CSVVADIIGQPQHF. Here the CDR3 DNA reads TGCAGCGTTGTGGCGGACATCATAGGTCAGCCCCAGCATTTT.

This sequence joins TRBV6-6 and TRBJ2-5; D unclear. With 0 bases removed from V and 1 base from J, the gap between germline ends came to 3 bases. The CDR3 is 13 residues long. Germline-derived CDR1 and CDR2 are MNHNY and SVGAGI (reference sequence). In DNA form, the CDR3 reads TGTGCCAGCAGTTACTCGGGCCAAGAGACCCAGTACTTC. Amino acids: CASSYSGQETQYF.

This clone showed up just a few times. CDR3 sequence: CASSHVRTEAFF. The CDR3 DNA follows: TGTGCCAGCAGCCACGTAAGGACTGAAGCTTTCTTT. The chain is built from TRBV14 and TRBJ1-1, with no clear D. V lost 3 bases and J 5 bases, leaving 7 bases between the germline ends. The germline CDR1 and CDR2 sequences are SGHDN and FVKESK. The CDR3 is made up of 12 amino acids.

This chain joins TRBV2 and TRBJ2-1; 16 nucleotides line up with TRBD2. J was trimmed by 7 bases and V by 3 bases; bases with no gene match: 3. CDR1 is SNHLY, CDR2 FYNNEI, per germline. This CDR3 region has 16 residues. The CDR3 loop reads CASSEGLAGGVNEQFF. CDR3 DNA sequence: TGTGCCAGCAGTGAGGGACTAGCGGGAGGGGTGAATGAGCAGTTCTTC.

J is TRBJ2-1 and V is TRBV7-3; D is ambiguous. V was cut by 1 base and J by 4 bases, with 11 bases left in between. Germline V gives CDR1 SGHTA, CDR2 FQGTGA. This CDR3 is 15 amino acids long. CDR3 residues: CASSLSGSRYNEQFF. The CDR3 DNA reads TGTGCCAGCAGCTTAAGCGGATCGCGGTACAATGAGCAGTTCTTC.